The 6 T cell receptor beta chains listed next were all sequenced from one sample in a study of identical twins. TCRdb re-analysed the 5' RACE reads in MiXCR, keeping a single row per CDR3 protein. Seen here are 500,000 or so distinct CDR3 sequences, approximately 22% observed once, and the top ten hold around 1%. The same specimen was also included in a second study, on T cells expressing NK-cell markers.

The sequenced sample consisted of CD4+ T cells sorted from blood. Receptors originate from a woman under 30 in good health.

The J gene is TRBJ2-7, the V gene TRBV7-2; 10 nucleotides line up with TRBD1. Unmatched junction bases numbered 9, after V lost 5 bases and J lost 2 bases. CDR1 SGHTA and CDR2 FQGNSA come from the germline V gene. This CDR3 has 16 residues. In nucleotides, the CDR3 is TGTGCCAGCAGCCTGGCTGGGACAGGGGAAGCCTACGAGCAGTACTTC. This translates into CASSLAGTGEAYEQYF.

In the case of this clonotype: The junction and the germline gene differ at one end; a read error may be behind it. The chain links TRBV3-1 to TRBJ2-4; either TRBD1 or TRBD2 may fit D (6 bases each). CDR1 LGHDT and CDR2 YNNKEL come from the germline V gene (reference sequence). There are 13 residues in the CDR3. This CDR3 is CASSTYPGAPQGF. CDR3 DNA: TGTGCCAGCTCAACCTATCCGGGGGCCCCCCAGGGCTTC.

The V call is TRBV5-1, the J call TRBJ2-7; maybe TRBD1 (5 bases). Between the trimmed V and J ends, which lost 4 bases and 6 bases, there was a span of 11 bases. The CDR3 has 12 residues. CDR1 SGHRS and CDR2 YFSETQ come from the germline V gene. The CDR3 sequence is CASSQQGFEQYF. CDR3 bases: TGCGCCAGCAGCCAGCAGGGCTTCGAGCAGTACTTC.

This chain connects TRBV12-3 or TRBV12-4 to TRBJ2-1; 13 bases agree with TRBD2. This CDR3 is built from 16 residues. V gave up 5 bases and J gave up 5 bases; unmatched junction bases: 6. The CDR3 is CASSPGTSGTNNEQFF. The CDR3 DNA reads TGTGCCAGCAGTCCCGGGACTAGCGGGACAAACAATGAGCAGTTCTTC.

This clonotype was found a few times. This chain uses TRBV7-9 with TRBJ1-1, with D possibly TRBD1 on 6 matching bases. The length of the CDR3 is 15 residues. From germline, CDR1 is SEHNR and CDR2 FQNEAQ (reference sequence). V shed 5 bases and J shed 2 bases, with 15 bases lying between them. The CDR3 bases are TGTGCCAGCAGCAAATGGGGGGCCGGTAACACTGAAGCTTTCTTT. Translated, it gives CASSKWGAGNTEAFF.

J is TRBJ2-3 and V is TRBV29-1; 7 bases are shared with TRBD2. The V segment lost 6 bases and the J segment 1 base; nucleotides outside the gene matches: 10. Germline lookup yields CDR1 SQVTM and CDR2 ANQGSEA. The CDR3 contains 15 residues. The CDR3 protein is CSVRGERGRTDTQYF. CDR3 nucleotides: TGCAGCGTGAGGGGCGAGCGGGGTCGCACAGATACGCAGTATTTT.